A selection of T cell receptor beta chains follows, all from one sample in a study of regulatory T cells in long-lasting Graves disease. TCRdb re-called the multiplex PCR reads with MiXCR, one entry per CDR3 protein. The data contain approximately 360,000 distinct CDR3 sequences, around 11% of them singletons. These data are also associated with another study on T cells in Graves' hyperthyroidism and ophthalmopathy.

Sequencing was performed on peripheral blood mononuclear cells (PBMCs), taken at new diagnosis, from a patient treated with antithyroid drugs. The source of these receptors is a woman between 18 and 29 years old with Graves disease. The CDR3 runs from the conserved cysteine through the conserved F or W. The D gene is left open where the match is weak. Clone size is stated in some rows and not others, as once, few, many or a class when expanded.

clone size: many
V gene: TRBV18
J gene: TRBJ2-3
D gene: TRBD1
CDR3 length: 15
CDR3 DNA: TGTGCCAGCTCACCTGAGGGACAGGGCACAGATACGCAGTATTTT
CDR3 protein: CASSPEGQGTDTQYF

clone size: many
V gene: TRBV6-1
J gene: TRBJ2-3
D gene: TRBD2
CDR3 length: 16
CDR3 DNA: TGTGCCAGCAGTGAAGAAGCTAGCGGGAGCACAGATACGCAGTATTTT
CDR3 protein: CASSEEASGSTDTQYF

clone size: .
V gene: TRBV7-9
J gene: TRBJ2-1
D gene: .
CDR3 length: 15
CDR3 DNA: TGTGCCAGCAGCTTACTCGTGACAGTCTACAATGAGCAGTTCTTC
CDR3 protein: CASSLLVTVYNEQFF

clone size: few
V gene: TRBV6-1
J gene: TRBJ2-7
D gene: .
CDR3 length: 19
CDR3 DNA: TGTGCCAGCAGCCGCGATGGGGGTGGGATGCCGCTTCCCCCCTACGAGCAGTACTTC
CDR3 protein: CASSRDGGGMPLPPYEQYF

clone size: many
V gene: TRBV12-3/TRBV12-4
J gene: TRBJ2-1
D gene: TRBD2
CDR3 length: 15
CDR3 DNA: TGTGCCAGCAGACCAGCGGGGGGTCGGACGGATGAGCAGTTCTTC
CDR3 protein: CASRPAGGRTDEQFF

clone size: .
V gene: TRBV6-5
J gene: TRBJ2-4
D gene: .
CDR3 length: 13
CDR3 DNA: TGTGCCAGCAGTTACTCGAGACGGAACATTCAGTACTTC
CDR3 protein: CASSYSRRNIQYF

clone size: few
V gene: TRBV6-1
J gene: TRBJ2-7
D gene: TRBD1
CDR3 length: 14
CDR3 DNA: TGTGCCAGCAGTCCCGGGACAGGTGATTACGAGCAGTACTTC
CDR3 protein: CASSPGTGDYEQYF

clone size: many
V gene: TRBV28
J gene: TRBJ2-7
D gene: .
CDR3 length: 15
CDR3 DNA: TGTGCCAGCAGTTTACCGGACAGACGGAGCTACGAGCAGTACTTC
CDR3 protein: CASSLPDRRSYEQYF

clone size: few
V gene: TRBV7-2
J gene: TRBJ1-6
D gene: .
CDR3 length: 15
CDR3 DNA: TGTGCCAGCAGCTTAGTTTTAGGGGGGCTTTCACCCCTCCACTTT
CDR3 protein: CASSLVLGGLSPLHF

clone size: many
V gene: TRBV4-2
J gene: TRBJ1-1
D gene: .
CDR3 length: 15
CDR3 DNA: TGTGCCAGCAGCTCTCTCGGGGGGCAGAACACTGAAGCTTTCTTT
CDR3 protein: CASSSLGGQNTEAFF

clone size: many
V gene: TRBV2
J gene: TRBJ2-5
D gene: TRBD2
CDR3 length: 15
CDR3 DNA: TGTGCCAGCAGTAGGACTAGCGGGGTCAAAGAGACCCAGTACTTC
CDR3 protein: CASSRTSGVKETQYF

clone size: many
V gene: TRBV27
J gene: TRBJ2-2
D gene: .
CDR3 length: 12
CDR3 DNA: TGTGCCAGCACAGGGAACACCGGGGAGCTGTTTTTT
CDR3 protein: CASTGNTGELFF

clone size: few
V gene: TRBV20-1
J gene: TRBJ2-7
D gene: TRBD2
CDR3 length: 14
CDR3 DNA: TGCAGTGCCTCCCGGGACTATCCCCCGGGGGAGCAGTACTTC
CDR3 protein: CSASRDYPPGEQYF

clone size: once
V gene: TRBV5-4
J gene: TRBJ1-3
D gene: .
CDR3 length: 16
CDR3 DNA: TGTGCCAGCAGTAAAGGGGGGGGATACTCTGGAAACACCATATATTTT
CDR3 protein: CASSKGGGYSGNTIYF

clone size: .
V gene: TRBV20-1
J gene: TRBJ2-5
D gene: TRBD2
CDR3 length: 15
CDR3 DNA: TGCAGTACTACCATAGCGGGGGGGTACCAAGAGACCCAGTACTTC
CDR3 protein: CSTTIAGGYQETQYF

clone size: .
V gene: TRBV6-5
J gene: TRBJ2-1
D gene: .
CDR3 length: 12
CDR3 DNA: TGTGCCAGCAGTTCGACGCGGGATGAGCAGTTCTTC
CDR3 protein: CASSSTRDEQFF

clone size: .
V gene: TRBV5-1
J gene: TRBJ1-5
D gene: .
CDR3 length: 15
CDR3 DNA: TGCGCCAGCAGCGCTACAGGGAGCAGCAATCAGCCCCAGCATTTT
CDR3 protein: CASSATGSSNQPQHF